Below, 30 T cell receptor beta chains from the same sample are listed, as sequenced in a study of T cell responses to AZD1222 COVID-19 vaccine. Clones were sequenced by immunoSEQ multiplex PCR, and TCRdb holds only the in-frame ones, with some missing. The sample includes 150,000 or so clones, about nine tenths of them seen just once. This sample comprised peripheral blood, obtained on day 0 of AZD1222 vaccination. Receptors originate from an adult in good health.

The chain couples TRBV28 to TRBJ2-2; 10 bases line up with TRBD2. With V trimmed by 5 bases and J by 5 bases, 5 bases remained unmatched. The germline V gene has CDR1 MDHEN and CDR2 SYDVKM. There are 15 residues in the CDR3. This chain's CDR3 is CASSSGGAGTGELFF. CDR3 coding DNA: TGTGCCAGCAGTAGCGGGGGGGCCGGTACCGGGGAGCTGTTTTTT. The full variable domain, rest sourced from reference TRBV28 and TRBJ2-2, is DVKVTQSSRYLVKRTGEKVFLECVQDMDHENMFWYRQDPGLGLRLIYFSYDVKMKEKGDIPEGYSVSREKKERFSLILESASTNQTSMYLCASSSGGAGTGELFFGEGSRLTVL.

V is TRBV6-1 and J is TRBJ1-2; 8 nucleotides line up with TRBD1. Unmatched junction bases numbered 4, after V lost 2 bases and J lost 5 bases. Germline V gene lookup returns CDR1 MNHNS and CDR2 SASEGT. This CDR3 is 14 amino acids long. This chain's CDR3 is CASSEQGAEYGYTF. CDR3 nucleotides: TGTGCCAGCAGTGAACAGGGGGCAGAATATGGCTACACCTTC.

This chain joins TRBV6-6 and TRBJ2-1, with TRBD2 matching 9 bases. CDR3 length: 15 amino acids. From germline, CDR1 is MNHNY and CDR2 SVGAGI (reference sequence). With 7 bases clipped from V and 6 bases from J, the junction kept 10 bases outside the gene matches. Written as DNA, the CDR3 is TGTGCCAGCACTTCGGGGGGACTAGCTATCAATGAGCAGTTCTTC. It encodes CASTSGGLAINEQFF.

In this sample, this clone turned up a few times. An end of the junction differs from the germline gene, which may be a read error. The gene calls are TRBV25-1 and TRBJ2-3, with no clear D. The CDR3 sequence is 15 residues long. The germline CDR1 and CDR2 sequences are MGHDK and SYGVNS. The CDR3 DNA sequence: TGTGCCTGCAGTTTGGACGGAGCGCACACAGATACGCAGTATTTT. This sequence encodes CACSLDGAHTDTQYF.

The CDR3 coding sequence is TGTGCCAGCAGCGCCCTAGGTTCGTGGTGGGGACTAGCGGGGAATGAGCAGTTCTTC. It is translated as CASSALGSWWGLAGNEQFF. This chain connects TRBV7-8 to TRBJ2-1, with TRBD2 matching 13 bases. The V segment lost 5 bases and the J segment 7 bases; nucleotides outside the gene matches: 17. CDR3 size: 19 residues. In germline, CDR1 is SGHVS, CDR2 FQNEAQ.

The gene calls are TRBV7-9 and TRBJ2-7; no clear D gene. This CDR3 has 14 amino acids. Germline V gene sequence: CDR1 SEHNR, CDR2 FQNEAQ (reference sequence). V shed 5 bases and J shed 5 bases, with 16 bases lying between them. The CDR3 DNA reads TGTGCCAGCAGCCGACCGTTAGGATACGACGAGCAGTACTTC. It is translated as CASSRPLGYDEQYF.

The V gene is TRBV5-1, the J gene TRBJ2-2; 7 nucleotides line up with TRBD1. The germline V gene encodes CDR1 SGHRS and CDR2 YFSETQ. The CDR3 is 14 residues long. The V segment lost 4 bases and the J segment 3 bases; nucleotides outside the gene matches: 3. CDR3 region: CASSQTGDTGELFF. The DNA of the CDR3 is TGCGCCAGCAGCCAAACAGGGGACACCGGGGAGCTGTTTTTT.

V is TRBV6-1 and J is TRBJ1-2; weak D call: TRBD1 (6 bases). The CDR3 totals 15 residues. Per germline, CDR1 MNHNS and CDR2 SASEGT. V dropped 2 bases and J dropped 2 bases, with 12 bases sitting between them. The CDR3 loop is CASSETGYGNYGYTF. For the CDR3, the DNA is TGTGCCAGCAGTGAAACAGGGTATGGCAACTATGGCTACACCTTC.

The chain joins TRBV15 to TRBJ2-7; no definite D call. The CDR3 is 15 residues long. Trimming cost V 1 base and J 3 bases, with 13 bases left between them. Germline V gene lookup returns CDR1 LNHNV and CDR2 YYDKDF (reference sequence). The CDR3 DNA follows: TGTGCCACCAGCAGAGGTAGTGGCAGCGTCTACGAGCAGTACTTC. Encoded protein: CATSRGSGSVYEQYF.

This chain's CDR3 is CASSLGPHRLNTEAFF. CDR3 coding DNA: TGTGCCAGCAGCTTAGGCCCCCACAGGTTGAACACTGAAGCTTTCTTT. V usage is TRBV11-1 and J usage is TRBJ1-1; tentatively, D is TRBD1 (5 bases). CDR3 length: 16 residues. The ends were cut back, 1 base at V and 0 bases at J, with 12 bases in the middle. Germline CDR1 and CDR2: SGHAT and FQDESV (reference sequence).

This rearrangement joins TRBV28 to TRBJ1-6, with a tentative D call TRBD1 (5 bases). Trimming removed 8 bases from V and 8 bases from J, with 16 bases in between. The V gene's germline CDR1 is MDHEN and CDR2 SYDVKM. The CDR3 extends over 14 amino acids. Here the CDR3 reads CASHYPGGDSPLHF. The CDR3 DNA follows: TGTGCCAGCCACTACCCAGGAGGGGATTCACCCCTCCACTTT. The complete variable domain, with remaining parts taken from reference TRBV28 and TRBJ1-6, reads DVKVTQSSRYLVKRTGEKVFLECVQDMDHENMFWYRQDPGLGLRLIYFSYDVKMKEKGDIPEGYSVSREKKERFSLILESASTNQTSMYLCASHYPGGDSPLHFGNGTRLTVT.

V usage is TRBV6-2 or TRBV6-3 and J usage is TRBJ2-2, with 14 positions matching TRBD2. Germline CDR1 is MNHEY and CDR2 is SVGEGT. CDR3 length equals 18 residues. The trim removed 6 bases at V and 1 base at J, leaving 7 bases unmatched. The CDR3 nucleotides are TGTGCCAGCAGCCCAAGACTAGCGGGGGGGCAGAACACCGGGGAGCTGTTTTTT. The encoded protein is CASSPRLAGGQNTGELFF.

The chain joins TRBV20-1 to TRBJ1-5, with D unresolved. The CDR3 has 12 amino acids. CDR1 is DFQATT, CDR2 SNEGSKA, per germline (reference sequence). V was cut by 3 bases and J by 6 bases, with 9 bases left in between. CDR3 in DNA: TGCAGTGCTAGTTACGGAGGTCAGCCCCAGCATTTT. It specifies CSASYGGQPQHF.

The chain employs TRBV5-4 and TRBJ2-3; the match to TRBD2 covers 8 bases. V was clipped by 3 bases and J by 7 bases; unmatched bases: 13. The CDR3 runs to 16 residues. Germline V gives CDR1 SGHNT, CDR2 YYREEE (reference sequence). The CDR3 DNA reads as TGTGCCAGCAGCTCTCCGGGACTAGGGGAGGTGAATACGCAGTATTTT. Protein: CASSSPGLGEVNTQYF.

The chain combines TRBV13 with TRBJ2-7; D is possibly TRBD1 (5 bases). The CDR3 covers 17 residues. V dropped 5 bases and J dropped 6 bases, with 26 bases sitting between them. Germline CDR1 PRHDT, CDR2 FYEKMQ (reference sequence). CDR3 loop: CASSPRYPTVVSSEQYF. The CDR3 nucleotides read TGTGCCAGCAGCCCAAGGTACCCGACAGTGGTAAGTTCCGAGCAGTACTTC.

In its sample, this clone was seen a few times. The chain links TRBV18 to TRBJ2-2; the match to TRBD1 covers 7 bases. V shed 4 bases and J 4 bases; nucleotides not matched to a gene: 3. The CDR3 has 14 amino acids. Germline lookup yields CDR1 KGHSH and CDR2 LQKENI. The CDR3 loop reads CASSRTGPTGELFF. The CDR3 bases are TGTGCCAGCTCACGGACAGGTCCCACCGGGGAGCTGTTTTTT.

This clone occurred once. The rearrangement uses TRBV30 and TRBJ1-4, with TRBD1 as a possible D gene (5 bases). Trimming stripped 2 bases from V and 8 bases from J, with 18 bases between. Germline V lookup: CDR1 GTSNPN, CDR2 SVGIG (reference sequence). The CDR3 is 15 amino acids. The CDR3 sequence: CAWSPPGTVGEKLFF. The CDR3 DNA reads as TGTGCCTGGAGTCCGCCCGGGACCGTTGGGGAAAAACTGTTTTTT.

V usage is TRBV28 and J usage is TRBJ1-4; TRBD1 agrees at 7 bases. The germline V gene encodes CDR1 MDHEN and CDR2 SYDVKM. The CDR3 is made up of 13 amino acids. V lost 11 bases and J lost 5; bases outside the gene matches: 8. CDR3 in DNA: TGTGCCGTAAGGGACAGTTTAAATGAAAAACTGTTTTTT. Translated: CAVRDSLNEKLFF.

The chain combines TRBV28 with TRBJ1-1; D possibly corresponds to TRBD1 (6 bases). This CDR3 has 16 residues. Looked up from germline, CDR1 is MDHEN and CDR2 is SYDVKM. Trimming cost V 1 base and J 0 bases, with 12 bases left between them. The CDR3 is CASSLSGHHMNTEAFF. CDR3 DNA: TGTGCCAGCAGTTTATCGGGACACCACATGAACACTGAAGCTTTCTTT.

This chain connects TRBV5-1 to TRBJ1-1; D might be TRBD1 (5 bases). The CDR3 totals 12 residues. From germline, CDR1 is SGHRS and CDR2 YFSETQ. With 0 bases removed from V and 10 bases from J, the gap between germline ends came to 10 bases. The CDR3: CASSLAGEGAFF. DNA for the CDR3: TGCGCCAGCAGCTTGGCGGGGGAGGGAGCTTTCTTT.

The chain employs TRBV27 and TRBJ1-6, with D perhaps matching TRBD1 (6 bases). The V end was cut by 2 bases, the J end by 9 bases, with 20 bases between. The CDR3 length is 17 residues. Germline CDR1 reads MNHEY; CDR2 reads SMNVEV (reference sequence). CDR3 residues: CASSLGAPGGSGSPLHF. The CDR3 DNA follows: TGTGCCAGCAGTTTAGGGGCCCCGGGGGGCTCGGGTTCACCCCTCCACTTT.

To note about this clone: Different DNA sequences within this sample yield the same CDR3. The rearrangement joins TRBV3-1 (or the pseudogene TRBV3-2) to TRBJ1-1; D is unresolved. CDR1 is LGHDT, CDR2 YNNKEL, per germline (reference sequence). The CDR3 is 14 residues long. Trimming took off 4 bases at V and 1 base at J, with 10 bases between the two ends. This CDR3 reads CASSPYTGNTEAFF. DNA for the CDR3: TGTGCCAGCAGCCCCTATACGGGGAACACTGAAGCTTTCTTT.

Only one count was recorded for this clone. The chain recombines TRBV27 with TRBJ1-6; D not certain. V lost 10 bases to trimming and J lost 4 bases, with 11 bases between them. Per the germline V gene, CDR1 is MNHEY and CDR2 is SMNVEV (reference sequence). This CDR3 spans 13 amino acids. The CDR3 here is CATSDGYNSPLHF. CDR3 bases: TGTGCCACCTCGGACGGATATAATTCACCCCTCCACTTT.

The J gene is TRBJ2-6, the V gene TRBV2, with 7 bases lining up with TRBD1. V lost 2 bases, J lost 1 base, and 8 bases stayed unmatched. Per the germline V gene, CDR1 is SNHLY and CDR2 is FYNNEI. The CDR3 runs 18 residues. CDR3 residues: CASSESGDRVSGANVLTF. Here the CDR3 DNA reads TGTGCCAGCAGTGAAAGCGGAGACAGGGTTTCTGGGGCCAACGTCCTGACTTTC. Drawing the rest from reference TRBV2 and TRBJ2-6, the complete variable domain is EPEVTQTPSHQVTQMGQEVILRCVPISNHLYFYWYRQILGQKVEFLVSFYNNEISEKSEIFDDQFSVERPDGSNFTLKIRSTKLEDSAMYFCASSESGDRVSGANVLTFGAGSRLTVL.

DNA for the CDR3: TGTGCCAGCAGCTTCCTCGGGGACAGCGCCTACGAGCAGTACTTC. It specifies CASSFLGDSAYEQYF. The rearrangement joins TRBV7-2 to TRBJ2-7; 7 bases agree with TRBD1. The germline CDR1 and CDR2 sequences are SGHTA and FQGNSA. The junction had 7 bases not matched to a gene; V was cut back by 3 bases and J by 2 bases. CDR3 length equals 15 residues. Combining the CDR3 with reference TRBV7-2 and TRBJ2-7 gives the whole variable domain GAGVSQSPSNKVTEKGKDVELRCDPISGHTALYWYRQSLGQGLEFLIYFQGNSAPDKSGLPSDRFSAERTGGSVSTLTIQRTQQEDSAVYLCASSFLGDSAYEQYFGPGTRLTVT.

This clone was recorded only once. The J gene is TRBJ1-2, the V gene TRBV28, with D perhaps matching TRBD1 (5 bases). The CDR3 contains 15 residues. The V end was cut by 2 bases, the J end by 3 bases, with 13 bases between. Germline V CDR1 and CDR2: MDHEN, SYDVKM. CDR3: CASSLSLGGDYGYTF. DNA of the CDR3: TGTGCCAGCAGTTTAAGCCTGGGGGGTGACTATGGCTACACCTTC.

Here the CDR3 reads CASSISLYNEQFF. The DNA for the CDR3 is TGTGCCAGTAGCATCAGCTTATACAATGAGCAGTTCTTC. The J gene is TRBJ2-1, the V gene TRBV19; D call uncertain. From germline, CDR1 is LNHDA and CDR2 SQIVND (reference sequence). V lost 6 bases and J 4 bases, leaving 10 bases between the germline ends. The CDR3 covers 13 residues.

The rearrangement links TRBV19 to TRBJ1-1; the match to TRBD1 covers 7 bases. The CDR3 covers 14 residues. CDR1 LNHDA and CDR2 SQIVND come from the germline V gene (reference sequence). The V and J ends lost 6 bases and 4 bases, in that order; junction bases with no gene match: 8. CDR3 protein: CASSPGGGSTEAFF. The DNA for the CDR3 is TGTGCCAGTAGCCCAGGGGGGGGATCCACTGAAGCTTTCTTT.

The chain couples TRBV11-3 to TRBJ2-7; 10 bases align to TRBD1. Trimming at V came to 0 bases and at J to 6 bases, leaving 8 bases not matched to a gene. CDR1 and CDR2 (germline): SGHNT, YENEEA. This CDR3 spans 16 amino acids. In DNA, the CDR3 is TGTGCCAGCAGCTTAGATCGGGGGACAGGGGTACGCGAGCAGTACTTC. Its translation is CASSLDRGTGVREQYF.

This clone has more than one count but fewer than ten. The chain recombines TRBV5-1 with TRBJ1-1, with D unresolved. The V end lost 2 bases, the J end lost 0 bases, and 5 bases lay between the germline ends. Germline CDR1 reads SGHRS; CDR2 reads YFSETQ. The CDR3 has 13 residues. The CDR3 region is CASSLDVNTEAFF. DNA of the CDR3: TGCGCCAGCAGCTTAGACGTGAACACTGAAGCTTTCTTT.